These 15 T cell receptor beta chains share one sample of origin, sequenced in a study of T cells after yellow fever vaccination. TCRdb itself ran the 5' RACE reads through MiXCR, one entry per CDR3 protein. The sample contains some 240,000 distinct CDR3 sequences, less than 3.5% of which appear only once. The sample consisted of CD4+ T cells sorted from PBMCs, taken 10 days after the yellow fever booster vaccination. These TCRs come from a man between 18 and 29 years old who received the YFV17D yellow fever vaccine.

The chain uses TRBV7-9 and TRBJ2-7, with D tentatively TRBD2 (7 bases). Germline CDR1 and CDR2: SEHNR and FQNEAQ (reference sequence). V was cut by 2 bases and J by 3 bases, with 14 bases left in between. The CDR3 runs 15 residues. The CDR3 loop reads CASSLRGGEHYEQYF. The DNA for the CDR3 is TGTGCCAGCAGCTTAAGAGGGGGGGAGCACTACGAGCAGTACTTC.

The chain carries TRBV11-3 and TRBJ2-1; 9 nucleotides agree with TRBD1. CDR1 and CDR2 from the germline V gene are SGHNT and YENEEA. J lost 8 bases, V lost 1 base, and 3 bases had no gene match. This CDR3 is 14 amino acids long. CDR3 residues: CASSLGQGGHEQFF. In DNA, the CDR3 is TGTGCCAGCAGCTTAGGACAGGGGGGCCATGAGCAGTTCTTC.

The J gene is TRBJ2-5, the V gene TRBV20-1; D might be TRBD2 (5 bases). Germline V lookup: CDR1 DFQATT, CDR2 SNEGSKA (reference sequence). The CDR3 is 11 amino acids. The chain's CDR3 is CSPPGSETQYF. The CDR3 nucleotides are TGCTCCCCCCCGGGGTCCGAGACCCAGTACTTC.

This clonotype showed up just a few times. The chain joins TRBV30 to TRBJ1-3; no reliable D call. Germline loops: CDR1 GTSNPN, CDR2 SVGIG (reference sequence). There are 15 residues in the CDR3. V lost 7 bases and J 0 bases, leaving 16 bases between the germline ends. For the CDR3, the DNA is TGTGCCTTTCGATCTCCTGGGAGCTCTGGAAACACCATATATTTT. Its translation is CAFRSPGSSGNTIYF.

The table lists this clonotype with many counts. The V call is TRBV12-3 or TRBV12-4, the J call TRBJ1-5, with D possibly being TRBD1 (5 bases). Trimming took off 1 base at V and 3 bases at J, with 10 bases between the two ends. The CDR3 loop spans 15 amino acids. The chain's CDR3 is CASSLGGSNNQPQHF. The CDR3 nucleotides read TGTGCCAGCAGTTTAGGGGGGAGCAACAATCAGCCCCAGCATTTT.

This clonotype appeared many times. The chain uses TRBV9 and TRBJ2-1, with a tentative D call TRBD2 (6 bases). The germline CDR1 and CDR2 sequences are SGDLS and YYNGEE. The V end was cut by 4 bases, the J end by 9 bases, with 14 bases between. The CDR3 is 13 residues long. DNA for the CDR3: TGTGCCAGCAGCCCCCCCGTTAGCGGTGAGCAGTTCTTC. As protein: CASSPPVSGEQFF.

This clonotype appeared many times. CDR3 protein: CSARASGGVQETQYF. The CDR3 DNA is TGCAGTGCTAGAGCTAGCGGGGGTGTCCAAGAGACCCAGTACTTC. The gene calls are TRBV20-1 and TRBJ2-5, with 10 bases that match TRBD2. CDR3 length: 15 amino acids. Looked up from germline, CDR1 is DFQATT and CDR2 is SNEGSKA (reference sequence). J gave up 1 base and V 1 base, and 3 bases lay outside the gene matches.

This clonotype came up a few times. The chain is built from TRBV29-1 and TRBJ1-1; D gene ambiguous. The CDR3 spans 11 residues. Germline CDR1 reads SQVTM; CDR2 reads ANQGSEA. V lost 4 bases and J 5 bases, leaving 8 bases between the germline ends. The chain's CDR3 is CSVGSGTEAFF. The CDR3 region has the DNA TGCAGCGTTGGATCGGGGACTGAAGCTTTCTTT.

This clonotype came up a few times. This chain uses TRBV2 with TRBJ2-6; D is unresolved. This CDR3 is built from 18 residues. Trimming took off 6 bases at V and 0 bases at J, with 18 bases between the two ends. Germline CDR1 SNHLY, CDR2 FYNNEI. CDR3 amino acids: CASSPGPPRASGANVLTF. In DNA form, the CDR3 reads TGTGCCAGCAGCCCCGGGCCACCAAGGGCCTCTGGGGCCAACGTCCTGACTTTC.

This clonotype was seen many times. V is TRBV5-1 and J is TRBJ1-4; D ambiguous. V lost 0 bases to trimming and J lost 7 bases, with 13 bases between them. There are 15 residues in the CDR3. Per the germline V gene, CDR1 is SGHRS and CDR2 is YFSETQ. The CDR3 loop is CASSLERGSGEKLFF. The CDR3 nucleotides read TGCGCCAGCAGCTTGGAGCGGGGTTCGGGTGAAAAACTGTTTTTT.

This clonotype was recorded a few times. The chain links TRBV11-2 to TRBJ2-1, with 7 positions matching TRBD1. This CDR3 has 18 residues. The germline CDR1 and CDR2 sequences are SGHAT and FQNNGV. Trimming took 4 bases from V and 7 from J; bases not matched to a gene: 19. DNA for the CDR3: TGTGCCAGCAGCTGGGGGACAGCGATAACGACGGGGCGAAATGAGCAGTTCTTC. Translating it yields CASSWGTAITTGRNEQFF. Full variable domain (remainder filled in from reference TRBV11-2 and TRBJ2-1): EAGVAQSPRYKIIEKRQSVAFWCNPISGHATLYWYQQILGQGPKLLIQFQNNGVVDDSQLPKDRFSAERLKGVDSTLKIQPAKLEDSAVYLCASSWGTAITTGRNEQFFGPGTRLTVL.

In its sample, this clonotype was seen many times. The J gene is TRBJ2-7, the V gene TRBV5-1; 7 bases are shared with TRBD1. The CDR3 is 15 residues long. Per the germline V gene, CDR1 is SGHRS and CDR2 is YFSETQ. Germline trimming cut 1 base from V and 3 bases from J; bases unmatched to any gene: 7. This chain's CDR3 is CASSLKPGGLYEQYV. Here the CDR3 DNA reads TGCGCCAGCAGCTTGAAGCCAGGGGGTCTCTACGAGCAGTACGTC.

This clonotype was picked up many times. The chain uses TRBV4-3 and TRBJ2-1, with TRBD2 matching over 7 bases. Germline V lookup: CDR1 LGHNA, CDR2 YSLEER. The CDR3 has 14 amino acids. V was pared by 4 bases and J by 7 bases, with 7 bases of the junction left unmatched. CDR3 amino acids: CASSPSGLGNEQFF. The CDR3 DNA is TGCGCCAGCAGCCCGTCTGGACTAGGAAATGAGCAGTTCTTC.

V is TRBV4-1 and J is TRBJ1-2; D not certain. Trimming took off 4 bases at V and 9 bases at J, with 24 bases between the two ends. CDR1 is MGHRA and CDR2 is YSYEKL in the germline V gene. The CDR3 is 16 amino acids. DNA of the CDR3: TGCGCCAGCAGCCGCCTGGTGCCGGGGAGCCGTATGCGCTACACCTTC. It codes for CASSRLVPGSRMRYTF.

The table lists this clonotype with many counts. The chain links TRBV6-1 to TRBJ2-7; a possible D gene is TRBD2 (6 bases). The CDR3 sequence is 14 residues long. Trimming removed 5 bases from V and 2 bases from J, with 13 bases in between. Germline values: CDR1 MNHNS, CDR2 SASEGT. The CDR3 DNA reads TGTGCCAGCAGTTCCTCGGGACTCCCCTACGAGCAGTACGTC. Translation: CASSSSGLPYEQYV.